The source of this T cell receptor beta chain is a study of blood T cells in healthy people across ages. This CDR3 has 14 amino acids. The J segment lost 5 bases and the V segment lost 8 bases, leaving 13 bases of the junction unmatched. CDR1 DFQATT and CDR2 SNEGSKA come from the germline V gene (reference sequence). It was with a sample-barcoded 5' primer and a J-beta primer mix that a second PCR of about 7 to 12 cycles was run. In TCRdb, the 5' RACE reads were re-called with MiXCR into one record per CDR3 protein. The repertoire holds over 1.5 million distinct CDR3 sequences, with approximately 50% as singletons.

This receptor was identified in a woman between 40 and 50 years old in good health. The chain couples TRBV20-1 to TRBJ2-3, with TRBD2 identical over 7 bases. Sequencing was carried out using blood. CDR3 amino acids: CSSEAGWEEDTQYF. CDR3 DNA sequence: TGCAGTTCCGAAGCGGGGTGGGAGGAAGATACGCAGTATTTT.